These T cell receptor beta chains were read from a single sample in a study of neurological immune-mediated disorders. Via MiXCR, TCRdb re-called the 5' RACE reads, giving one row per CDR3 protein. The profile shows approximately 50,000 distinct CDR3 sequences, 10% of them singletons. The sequenced sample consisted of PBMCs. The source of these receptors is a man aged 70-80 years with HTLV-1-associated myelopathy (HAM/TSP). Both conserved end residues are part of each CDR3. D genes are given only for firm matches. Part of the rows lack a size; the others show once, few, many or a class for expanded clones.

J gene	clone size	V gene	D gene	CDR3 protein	CDR3 DNA
TRBJ1-1	many	TRBV7-2	.	CASSYYGGNTEAFF	TGTGCCAGCAGTTATTACGGCGGGAACACTGAAGCTTTCTTT
TRBJ1-4	.	TRBV5-1	.	CASSLGSFGEKLIF	TGCGCCAGCAGCTTGGGCTCCTTTGGTGAAAAACTGATTTTC
TRBJ1-2	.	TRBV6-5	.	CTRSLQATNYGYTF	TGTACCAGAAGCCTCCAGGCCACTAACTATGGCTACACCTTC
TRBJ2-2	few	TRBV20-1	.	CSARVGSRAYTGELFF	TGCAGTGCTAGAGTGGGTTCTCGGGCGTACACCGGGGAGCTGTTTTTT
TRBJ1-1	few	TRBV6-5	.	CASRSPGMNTEAFF	TGTGCCAGCAGAAGCCCAGGGATGAACACTGAAGCTTTCTTT
TRBJ2-7	.	TRBV6-2/TRBV6-3	TRBD1	CASSYSWTGSSYEQYF	TGTGCCAGCAGTTACTCTTGGACAGGGAGCTCCTACGAGCAGTACTTC
TRBJ1-6	.	TRBV20-1	TRBD1	CSAPDRSSSYNSPLHF	TGCAGTGCCCCGGACAGGTCGAGCTCCTATAATTCACCCCTCCACTTT
TRBJ2-5	.	TRBV18	.	CASSPQGAGETQYF	TGTGCCAGCTCACCACAGGGGGCGGGGGAGACCCAGTACTTC
TRBJ2-2	many	TRBV4-3	.	CASSHGSRDTGELFF	TGCGCCAGCAGCCATGGGTCCAGGGACACCGGGGAGCTGTTTTTT
TRBJ2-3	many	TRBV5-1	TRBD2	CASSFRAGGEDTQYF	TGCGCCAGCAGCTTCCGCGCTGGGGGGGAAGATACGCAGTATTTT
TRBJ1-5	.	TRBV7-2	TRBD1	CASVAIWSRDRVGDQPQHF	TGTGCCAGCGTCGCTATATGGTCTCGGGACAGGGTCGGGGATCAGCCCCAGCATTTT